The clone carrying this T cell receptor beta chain was counted only a few times. Its specificity is not known. This sample is drawn from a study of beta chain features in type 1 diabetes. Study results and caveats: People with Type 1 diabetes carried modestly yet significantly shorter TCRB CDR3s in all four CD4+ subsets.

V dropped 2 bases and J dropped 7 bases, with 2 bases sitting between them. CDR1 is SEHNR and CDR2 is FQNEAQ in the germline V gene (reference sequence). This CDR3 region has 11 residues. All of the isolated RNA was reverse transcribed, so expressed TCRB transcripts were sequenced. The protocol was immunoSEQ multiplex PCR, while the TCRdb copy is restricted to in-frame clones and leaves out a portion. Of some 640,000 clones listed, over 12% are singletons. The clonotype was recovered from a man younger than 30 with type 1 diabetes. Sequencing used naive CD4+ T cells from blood. V gene TRBV7-9 combines with J gene TRBJ1-4; D is unresolved. CDR3 region: CASSLTEKLFF. The DNA of the CDR3 is TGTGCCAGCAGCTTAACTGAAAAACTGTTTTTT. Filled out from reference TRBV7-9 and TRBJ1-4, the complete variable domain reads DTGVSQNPRHKITKRGQNVTFRCDPISEHNRLYWYRQTLGQGPEFLTYFQNEAQLEKSRLLSDRFSAERPKGSFSTLEIQRTEQGDSAMYLCASSLTEKLFFGSGTQLSVL.